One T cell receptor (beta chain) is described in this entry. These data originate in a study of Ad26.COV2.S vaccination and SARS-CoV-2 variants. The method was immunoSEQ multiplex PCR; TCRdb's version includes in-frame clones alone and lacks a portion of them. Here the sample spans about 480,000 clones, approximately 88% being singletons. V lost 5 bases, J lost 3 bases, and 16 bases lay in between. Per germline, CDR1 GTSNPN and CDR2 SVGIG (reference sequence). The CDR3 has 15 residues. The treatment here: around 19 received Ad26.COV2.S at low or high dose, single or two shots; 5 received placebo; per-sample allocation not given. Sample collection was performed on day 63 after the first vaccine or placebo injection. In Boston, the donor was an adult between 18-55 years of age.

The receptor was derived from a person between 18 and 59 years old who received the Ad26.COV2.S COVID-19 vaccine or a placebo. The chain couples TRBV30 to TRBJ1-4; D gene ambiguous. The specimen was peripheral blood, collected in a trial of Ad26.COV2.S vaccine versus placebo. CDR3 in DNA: TGTGCCTGGTCACGGTCGCGTGGCCCTAATGAAAAACTGTTTTTT. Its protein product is CAWSRSRGPNEKLFF.